Listed below are T cell receptor beta chains from one sample, sequenced in a study of blood T cell repertoires in COVID-19. Produced via immunoSEQ multiplex PCR; TCRdb's table is partial and in-frame only. The sample has roughly 200,000 clones, about 93% seen once. Material: peripheral blood. The receptors stem from a man aged 30-40 years with COVID-19, enrolled during active disease. Each CDR3 is given with its conserved first and last residue. The D gene is left open where the match is weak. Rows give clone size only sometimes, using once, few, many, or a class for an expanded clone.

TRBV5-1	TRBJ1-1	TRBD1	-	TGCGCCAGCAGCCCGGAGACAGGGGTGAACACTGAAGCTTTCTTT	CASSPETGVNTEAFF
TRBV7-9	TRBJ1-2	TRBD1	once	TGTGCCAGCAGCTTAGCGGGACAGGGTGGATATGGCTACACCTTC	CASSLAGQGGYGYTF
TRBV27	TRBJ2-1	-	-	TGTGCCAGCCAAGGCCGAGGCTCCTACAATGAGCAGTTCTTC	CASQGRGSYNEQFF
TRBV2	TRBJ1-1	TRBD1	few	TGTGCCAGCAGGGCAGGGGGCGCGGCGACTGAAGCTTTCTTT	CASRAGGAATEAFF
TRBV4-1	TRBJ2-1	TRBD2	-	TGCGCCAGCACCTCCTTCAGCGGGGAAGGGAATGAGCAGTTCTTC	CASTSFSGEGNEQFF
TRBV3-1/TRBV3-2	TRBJ1-3	TRBD1	-	TGTGCCAGCAGCCAAGTACCAGGGGGAAGTGGAAACACCATATATTTT	CASSQVPGGSGNTIYF
TRBV2	TRBJ1-3	-	few	TGTGCCAGCATGAAGGATACAGGCTCTACATCTGGAAACACCATATATTTT	CASMKDTGSTSGNTIYF
TRBV7-9	TRBJ2-5	-	-	TGTGCCAGCAGCTTAAGCTCCGGGAAACAAGAGACCCAGTACTTC	CASSLSSGKQETQYF
TRBV7-2	TRBJ2-5	TRBD1	-	TGTGCCAGCAGCTTAATTATAGCCCCCGGGACAGGAATTCAAGAGACCCAGTACTTC	CASSLIIAPGTGIQETQYF
TRBV19	TRBJ1-2	-	once	TGTGCCAGTAGTATGGGTGCGGGCGCTAACTATGGCTACACCTTC	CASSMGAGANYGYTF
TRBV4-1	TRBJ2-2	TRBD2	-	TGCGCCAGCAGCCAAGGACTCCTATCCTCTCGGGGGGGTGTCGGGGAGCTGTTTTTT	CASSQGLLSSRGGVGELFF
TRBV3-1/TRBV3-2	TRBJ2-3	TRBD2	-	TGTGCCAGCAGCCTGGGACTAGCGGCGACCGCAGATACGCAGTATTTT	CASSLGLAATADTQYF
TRBV5-1	TRBJ2-3	TRBD2	-	TGCGCCAGCAGCTTGGCCGGGGGGGGCACAGATACGCAGTATTTT	CASSLAGGGTDTQYF
TRBV2	TRBJ1-5	-	-	TGTGCCAGCAGTTTCAGGGATCAGCCCCAGCATTTT	CASSFRDQPQHF
TRBV5-1	TRBJ1-5	-	-	TGCGCCAGCAGCTTGTCAGGGGTAGATCAGCCCCAGCATTTT	CASSLSGVDQPQHF
TRBV6-4	TRBJ1-2	-	-	TGTGCCAGCAGTGACTCGAATATAGCAGGGTTGTATGGCTACACCTTC	CASSDSNIAGLYGYTF
TRBV6-5	TRBJ2-2	TRBD2	-	TGTGCCAGCAGTCTAGGGACTAGCACCGGGGAGCTGTTTTTT	CASSLGTSTGELFF
TRBV5-4	TRBJ1-1	-	-	TGTGCCAGCAGCGGAACAGGGTCTGAAGCTTTCTTT	CASSGTGSEAFF
TRBV6-5	TRBJ1-5	-	once	TGTGCCAGCAGCTTAACCGGGACTCCCAAGTTGGCCCAGCATTTT	CASSLTGTPKLAQHF
TRBV5-1	TRBJ2-7	-	once	TGCGCCAGCAGCTTGGTTGAGGGGCAGGGAGGGGGTCTCGAGCAGTACTTC	CASSLVEGQGGGLEQYF
TRBV19	TRBJ2-1	TRBD1	once	TGTGCCAGTAGTGCGCGAGACAGGGGATATGAGCAGTTCTTC	CASSARDRGYEQFF
TRBV7-9	TRBJ2-1	TRBD2	-	TGTGCCAGCAGCTCTGGGGGGGGAACATACAATGAGCAGTTCTTC	CASSSGGGTYNEQFF
TRBV20-1	TRBJ1-4	TRBD1	-	TGCAGTCTCAGGGGGGTTGAAAAACTGTTTTTT	CSLRGVEKLFF
TRBV12-5	TRBJ2-7	-	-	TGTGCTAGTGCCCTCACAGGTGGACGCGACGAGCAGTACTTC	CASALTGGRDEQYF
TRBV6-1	TRBJ1-2	-	-	TGTGCCAGCAGTGAGAGCTATGGCTACACCTTC	CASSESYGYTF
TRBV19	TRBJ1-6	-	-	TGTGCCAGTAGTATCGGCGGGTACTATAATTCACCCCTCCACTTT	CASSIGGYYNSPLHF
TRBV5-4	TRBJ1-1	-	-	TGTGCCAGCAGCTTGGCGACACAGAACACTGAAGCTTTCTTT	CASSLATQNTEAFF
TRBV6-4	TRBJ2-2	TRBD1	-	TGTGCCAGCAGTGACGGAACAGGGGGCTTCGAGGAGCTGTTTTTT	CASSDGTGGFEELFF
TRBV6-6	TRBJ1-1	-	-	TGTGCCAGCAGGGTCCAGGGGTCCACTGAAGCTTTCTTT	CASRVQGSTEAFF
TRBV30	TRBJ2-3	TRBD1	-	TGTGCCTGGAGTTACCCTTCAGGGGGCATGGTGACAGATACGCAGTATTTT	CAWSYPSGGMVTDTQYF
TRBV7-9	TRBJ2-7	TRBD2	-	TGTGCCAGCAGCCAGCTAGCGGGGAGCTCCTACGAGCAGTACTTC	CASSQLAGSSYEQYF
TRBV4-2	TRBJ1-5	TRBD1	-	TGTGCCAGCAGCCAAGCCCTCGGACAGGGTGATCAGCCCCAGCATTTT	CASSQALGQGDQPQHF
TRBV19	TRBJ2-5	TRBD1	-	TGTGCCAGTTCTAGGACAGGCCATTACCAAGAGACCCAGTACTTC	CASSRTGHYQETQYF
TRBV24-1	TRBJ2-5	-	once	TGTGCCACCAGTGACCGCAGGGAACAAGAGACCCAGTACTTC	CATSDRREQETQYF
TRBV21-1	TRBJ2-7	-	-	TGTGCCAGCAGCAAAAATTGGTCAGTGGCCTACGAGCAGTACTTC	CASSKNWSVAYEQYF
TRBV5-4	TRBJ1-2	TRBD1	-	TGTGCCAGCAGCCTGGGACAGGGGAATGACTATGGCTACACCTTC	CASSLGQGNDYGYTF
TRBV29-1	TRBJ1-3	TRBD1	-	TGCAGCGTAGCACAGGGGGGCGTCGGAAACACCATATATTTT	CSVAQGGVGNTIYF
TRBV10-3	TRBJ1-5	TRBD1	-	TGTGCCATCAGTCGGACAGGGTCGGACAATCAGCCCCAGCATTTT	CAISRTGSDNQPQHF
TRBV6-1	TRBJ1-1	-	-	TGTGCCAGCAGTGAAGGTCGGAACACTGAAGCTTTCTTT	CASSEGRNTEAFF
TRBV5-4	TRBJ2-5	TRBD2	-	TGTGCCAGCAGCTTGGACGGGGGGAGGAAGGAGACCCAGTACTTC	CASSLDGGRKETQYF
TRBV6-6	TRBJ1-1	-	-	TGTGCCAGCAGTTACTCCTTCCGGGGGGGTAACACTGAAGCTTTCTTT	CASSYSFRGGNTEAFF
TRBV7-2	TRBJ2-5	-	once	TGTGCCAGCAGCTTAGCTAGACAAGAGACCCAGTACTTC	CASSLARQETQYF
TRBV3-1/TRBV3-2	TRBJ1-6	-	-	TGTGCCAGCAGCCAAGAAAGGGGTCGAGGAGTCTATAATTCACCCCTCCACTTT	CASSQERGRGVYNSPLHF
TRBV10-3	TRBJ1-1	TRBD1	-	TGTGCCATCAGTGAGAGGGGACAGGGGGCTGAAGCTTTCTTT	CAISERGQGAEAFF
TRBV13	TRBJ2-2	-	once	TGTGCCAGCAGCTCTGCGAACACCGGGGAGCTGTTTTTT	CASSSANTGELFF
TRBV2	TRBJ1-1	-	-	TGTGCCAGCGGACAATTCATGAACACTGAAGCTTTCTTT	CASGQFMNTEAFF
TRBV6-6	TRBJ1-1	TRBD1	-	TGTGCCAGCAGTCGACCATCGGGAAGGGGGCATACTGAAGCTTTCTTT	CASSRPSGRGHTEAFF
TRBV3-1/TRBV3-2	TRBJ2-1	-	once	TGTGCCAGCAGCCAAGGAACAAGCGATGAGCAGTTCTTC	CASSQGTSDEQFF
TRBV5-1	TRBJ2-3	TRBD1	-	TGCGCCAGCAGCTTGTCGACAGGGGCTGGCACAGATACGCAGTATTTT	CASSLSTGAGTDTQYF
TRBV2	TRBJ1-6	-	-	TGTGCCAGCAGTGAAGCCCCCGTTTCACCCCTCCACTTT	CASSEAPVSPLHF
TRBV5-1	TRBJ1-2	TRBD1	-	TGCGCCAGCAGCTTGTCGGGACAGGGGAATGGCTACACCTTC	CASSLSGQGNGYTF
TRBV12-5	TRBJ2-1	-	-	TGTGCTAGTGGTTTGGACACACTAACGCAGCTAAACAATGAGCAGTTCTTC	CASGLDTLTQLNNEQFF
TRBV3-1/TRBV3-2	TRBJ2-3	-	-	TGTGCCAGCAGCCGGACACAAAGCACAGATACGCAGTATTTT	CASSRTQSTDTQYF
TRBV4-1	TRBJ2-5	-	-	TGCGCCAGCAGCCAAGCGGAGCACGAGACCCAGTACTTC	CASSQAEHETQYF